This T cell receptor beta chain was sequenced in a study of T cells after yellow fever vaccination. The V gene's germline CDR1 is MRHNA and CDR2 SNTAGT. V was clipped by 6 bases and J by 3 bases, with 15 bases between them. CDR3 length equals 15 residues. Concerning this clonotype itself: Its specificity is not known.

Study outcomes and limitations: Researchers noted that a small share of clonotypes showed up in both CD4 and CD8 compartments. The booster saw the reappearance of most primary-vaccination clones (approximately 97% CD4, 70% to 90% CD8).

TCRdb re-derived calls from the 5' RACE reads in MiXCR, one entry per CDR3 protein. The sample includes approximately 250,000 distinct CDR3 sequences, about 5.2% of them seen just once. This receptor was identified in a young man who received the YFV17D yellow fever vaccine. The chain is built from TRBV6-4 and TRBJ1-5; D may be TRBD1 (6 bases). The sample was CD4+ T cells sorted from PBMCs, taken on the day of the yellow fever booster vaccination. The CDR3 nucleotides are TGTGCCAGCAGCCCCGCCGGACAGCTCAATCAGCCCCAGCATTTT. It translates to CASSPAGQLNQPQHF.